This TCR beta chain was observed in a study of T cells in localized non-small cell lung cancer. Sequencing was performed with immunoSEQ multiplex PCR; in TCRdb, only in-frame clones are kept and a portion is missing. The sample lists roughly 4,900 clones, less than 40% seen once, with less than 8% in the top ten. The germline V gene encodes CDR1 SGDLS and CDR2 YYNGEE. This CDR3 comprises 13 residues. The V gene lost 5 bases and the J gene lost 6 bases, with 15 bases spanning the gap. This clone has a handful of counts. This TCR came from a female donor over 55 with stage I lung adenocarcinoma. Specimen: lung tumor tissue, collected before any cancer treatment. V is TRBV9 and J is TRBJ2-7, with a tentative D call TRBD1 (5 bases). In DNA form, the CDR3 reads TGTGCCAGCAGTGAATTAGTGGGGCTCGAGCAGTACTTC. Amino acids: CASSELVGLEQYF.